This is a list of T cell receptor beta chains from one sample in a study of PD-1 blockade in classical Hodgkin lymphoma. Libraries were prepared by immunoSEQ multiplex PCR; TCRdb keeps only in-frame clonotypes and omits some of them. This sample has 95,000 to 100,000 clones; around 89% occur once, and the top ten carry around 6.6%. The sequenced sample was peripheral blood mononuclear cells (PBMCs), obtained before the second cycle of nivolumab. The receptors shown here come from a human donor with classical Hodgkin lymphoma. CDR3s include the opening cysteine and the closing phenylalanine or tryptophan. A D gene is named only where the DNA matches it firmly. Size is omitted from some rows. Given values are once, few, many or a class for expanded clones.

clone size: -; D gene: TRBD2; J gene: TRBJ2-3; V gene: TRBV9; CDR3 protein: CASSVDKRGGNTDTQYF; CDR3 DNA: TGTGCCAGCAGCGTAGACAAGCGGGGGGGCAACACAGATACGCAGTATTTT
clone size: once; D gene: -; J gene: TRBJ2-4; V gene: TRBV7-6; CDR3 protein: CASSSWTGAMANPDIQYF; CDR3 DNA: TGTGCCAGCAGCTCCTGGACGGGAGCGATGGCAAATCCGGACATTCAGTACTTC
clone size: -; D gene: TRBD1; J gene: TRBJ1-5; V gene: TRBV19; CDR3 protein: CASSMRFGTGGNQPQHF; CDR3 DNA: TGTGCCAGTAGTATGAGGTTCGGGACAGGTGGCAATCAGCCCCAGCATTTT
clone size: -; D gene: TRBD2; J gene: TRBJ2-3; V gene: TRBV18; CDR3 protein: CASSERGDTDTQYF; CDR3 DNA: TGTGCCAGCTCAGAGCGGGGGGACACAGATACGCAGTATTTT
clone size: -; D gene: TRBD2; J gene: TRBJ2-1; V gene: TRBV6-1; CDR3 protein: CASGPSGAYNEQFF; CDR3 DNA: TGTGCCAGCGGGCCTAGCGGGGCGTACAATGAGCAGTTCTTC
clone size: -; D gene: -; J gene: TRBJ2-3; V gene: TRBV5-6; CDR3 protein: CASSLPGVRDTQYF; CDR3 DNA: TGTGCCAGCAGCTTGCCAGGGGTGAGAGATACGCAGTATTTT
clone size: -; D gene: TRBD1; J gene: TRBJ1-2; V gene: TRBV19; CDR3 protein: CASSSGQGPSYGYTF; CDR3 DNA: TGTGCCAGTAGTTCGGGACAGGGGCCCAGCTATGGCTACACCTTC
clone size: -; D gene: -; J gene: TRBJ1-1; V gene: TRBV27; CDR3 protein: CASSLSRMNTEAFF; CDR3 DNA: TGTGCCAGCAGTTTATCTAGGATGAACACTGAAGCTTTCTTT
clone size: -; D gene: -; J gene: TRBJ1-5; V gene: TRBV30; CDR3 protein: CAWSARGNQPQHF; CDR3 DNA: TGTGCCTGGAGCGCGCGGGGCAATCAGCCCCAGCATTTT
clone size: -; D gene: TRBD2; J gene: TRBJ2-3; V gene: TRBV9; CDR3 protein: CASSATGGDPDTQYF; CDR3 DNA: TGTGCCAGCAGCGCCACCGGGGGGGACCCAGATACGCAGTATTTT
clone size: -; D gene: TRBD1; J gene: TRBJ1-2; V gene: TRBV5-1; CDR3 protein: CASSLGGQGATGYTF; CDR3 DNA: TGCGCCAGCAGCTTGGGTGGACAGGGGGCTACAGGCTACACCTTC
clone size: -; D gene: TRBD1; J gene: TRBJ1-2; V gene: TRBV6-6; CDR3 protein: CASTSRGKYGYTF; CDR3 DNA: TGTGCCAGCACATCCAGGGGGAAGTATGGCTACACCTTC
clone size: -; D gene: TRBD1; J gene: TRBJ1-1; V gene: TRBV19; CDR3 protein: CASSLHRGQEAFF; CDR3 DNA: TGTGCCAGTAGCCTCCACAGGGGGCAAGAAGCTTTCTTT
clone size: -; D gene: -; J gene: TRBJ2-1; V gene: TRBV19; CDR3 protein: CASSINRDREQFF; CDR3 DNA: TGTGCCAGTAGTATAAACAGAGACCGGGAGCAGTTCTTC
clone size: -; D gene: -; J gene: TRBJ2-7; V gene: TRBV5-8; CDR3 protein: CASSFRVGEQYF; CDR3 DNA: TGTGCCAGTAGTTTCCGGGTTGGCGAGCAGTACTTC
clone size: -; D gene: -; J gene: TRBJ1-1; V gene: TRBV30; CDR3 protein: CAWFDGTAEAFF; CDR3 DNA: TGTGCCTGGTTTGACGGGACGGCTGAAGCTTTCTTT
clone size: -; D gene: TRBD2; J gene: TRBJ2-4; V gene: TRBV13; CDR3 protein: CASSLVLAGATLAKNIQYF; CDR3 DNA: TGTGCCAGCAGCTTAGTATTAGCGGGAGCGACCCTAGCCAAAAACATTCAGTACTTC
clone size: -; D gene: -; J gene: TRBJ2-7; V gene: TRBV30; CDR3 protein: CAWSVSGLIYEQYF; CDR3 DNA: TGTGCCTGGAGTGTATCAGGACTGATCTACGAGCAGTACTTC
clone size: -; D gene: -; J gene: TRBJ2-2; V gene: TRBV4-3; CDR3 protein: CASSQDLQATGELFF; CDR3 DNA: TGCGCCAGCAGCCAAGATTTACAAGCCACCGGGGAGCTGTTTTTT
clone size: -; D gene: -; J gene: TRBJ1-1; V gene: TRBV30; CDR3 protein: CAWSVGVNTEAFF; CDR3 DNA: TGTGCCTGGAGTGTTGGGGTGAACACTGAAGCTTTCTTT
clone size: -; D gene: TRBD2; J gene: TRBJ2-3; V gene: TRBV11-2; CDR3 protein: CASSLEAGGADTQYF; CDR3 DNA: TGTGCCAGCAGCTTAGAAGCGGGGGGCGCAGATACGCAGTATTTT
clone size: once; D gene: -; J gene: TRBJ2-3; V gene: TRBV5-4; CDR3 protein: CASSWGNTDTQYF; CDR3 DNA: TGTGCCAGCAGCTGGGGGAACACAGATACGCAGTATTTT
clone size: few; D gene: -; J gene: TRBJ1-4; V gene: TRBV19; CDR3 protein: CASSIVSRGNEKLFF; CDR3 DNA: TGTGCCAGTAGTATAGTGAGCAGGGGTAATGAAAAACTGTTTTTT
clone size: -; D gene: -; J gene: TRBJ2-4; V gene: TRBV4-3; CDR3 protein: CASSQDLPLGPERGNIQYF; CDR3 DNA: TGCGCCAGCAGCCAAGATCTCCCTCTCGGGCCGGAAAGGGGAAACATTCAGTACTTC
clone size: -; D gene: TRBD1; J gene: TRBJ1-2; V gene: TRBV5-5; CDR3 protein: CASSPWGTGDYYGYTF; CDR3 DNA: TGTGCCAGCAGCCCTTGGGGGACAGGGGATTACTATGGCTACACCTTC
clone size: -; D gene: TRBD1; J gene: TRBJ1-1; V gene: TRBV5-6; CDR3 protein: CASSSPGTGPTEAFF; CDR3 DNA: TGTGCCAGCAGCTCACCCGGGACAGGGCCCACTGAAGCTTTCTTT
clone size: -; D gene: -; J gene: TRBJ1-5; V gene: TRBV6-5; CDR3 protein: CASRVSVPEDQPQHF; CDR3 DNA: TGTGCCAGCAGAGTCAGCGTCCCAGAAGATCAGCCCCAGCATTTT
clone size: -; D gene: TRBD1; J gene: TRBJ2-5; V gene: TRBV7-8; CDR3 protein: CASSLGQGEGETQYF; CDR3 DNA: TGTGCCAGCAGCTTAGGACAGGGAGAGGGGGAGACCCAGTACTTC
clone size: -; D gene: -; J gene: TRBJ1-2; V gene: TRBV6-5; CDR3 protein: CASSRQSSYGYTF; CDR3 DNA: TGTGCCAGCAGTCGACAGAGCTCCTATGGCTACACCTTC
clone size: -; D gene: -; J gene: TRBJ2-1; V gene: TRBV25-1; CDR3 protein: CASSGREQFF; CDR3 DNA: TGTGCCAGCAGTGGTCGTGAGCAGTTCTTC
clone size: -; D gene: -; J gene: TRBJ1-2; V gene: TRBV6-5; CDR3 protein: CASSRTLRVGYTF; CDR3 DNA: TGTGCCAGCAGCCGCACCCTCAGGGTCGGCTACACCTTC
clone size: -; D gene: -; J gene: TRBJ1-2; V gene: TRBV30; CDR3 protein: CAWSVTVANYGYTF; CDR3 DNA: TGTGCCTGGAGTGTAACGGTCGCTAACTATGGCTACACCTTC
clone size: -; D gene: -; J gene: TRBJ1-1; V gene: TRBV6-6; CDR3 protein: CASSKTNTEAFF; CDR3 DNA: TGTGCCAGCAGCAAAACTAACACTGAAGCTTTCTTT
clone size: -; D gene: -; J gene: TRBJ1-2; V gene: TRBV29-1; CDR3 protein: CSIGEPSGYTF; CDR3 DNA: TGCAGCATCGGAGAACCGAGTGGCTACACCTTC
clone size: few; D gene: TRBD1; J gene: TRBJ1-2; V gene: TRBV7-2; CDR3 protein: CASSLNGTAYGYTF; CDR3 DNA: TGTGCCAGCAGCCTTAACGGGACAGCCTATGGCTACACCTTC
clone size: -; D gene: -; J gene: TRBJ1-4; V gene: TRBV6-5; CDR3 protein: CASSYPGRDGKLFF; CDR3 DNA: TGTGCCAGCAGTTACCCGGGCCGGGATGGAAAACTGTTTTTT
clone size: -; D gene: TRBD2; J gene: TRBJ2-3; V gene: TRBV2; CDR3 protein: CASSEGLAGATDTQYF; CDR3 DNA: TGTGCCAGCAGTGAAGGCCTAGCGGGGGCCACAGATACGCAGTATTTT